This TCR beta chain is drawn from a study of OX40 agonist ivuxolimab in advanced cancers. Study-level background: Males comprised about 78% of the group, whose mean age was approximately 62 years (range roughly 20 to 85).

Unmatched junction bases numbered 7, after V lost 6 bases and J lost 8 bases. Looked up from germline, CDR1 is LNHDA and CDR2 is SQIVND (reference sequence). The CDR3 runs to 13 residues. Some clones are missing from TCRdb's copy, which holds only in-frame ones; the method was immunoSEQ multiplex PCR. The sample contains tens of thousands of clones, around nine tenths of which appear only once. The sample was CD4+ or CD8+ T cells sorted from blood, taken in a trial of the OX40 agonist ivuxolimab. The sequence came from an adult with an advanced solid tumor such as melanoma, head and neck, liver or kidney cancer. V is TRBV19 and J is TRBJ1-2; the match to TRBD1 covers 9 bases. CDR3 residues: CASRTGGAKGYTF. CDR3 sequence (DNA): TGTGCCAGTAGAACAGGGGGCGCGAAGGGCTACACCTTC.